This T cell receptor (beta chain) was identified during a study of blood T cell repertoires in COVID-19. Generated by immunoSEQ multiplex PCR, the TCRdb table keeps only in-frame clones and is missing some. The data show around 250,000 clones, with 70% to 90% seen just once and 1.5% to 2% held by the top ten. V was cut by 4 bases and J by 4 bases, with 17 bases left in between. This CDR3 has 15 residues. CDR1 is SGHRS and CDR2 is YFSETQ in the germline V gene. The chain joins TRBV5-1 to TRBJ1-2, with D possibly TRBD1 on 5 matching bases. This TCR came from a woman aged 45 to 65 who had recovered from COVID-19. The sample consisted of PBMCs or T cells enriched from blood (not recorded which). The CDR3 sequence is CASSPVLGGSYGYTF. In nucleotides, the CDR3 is TGCGCCAGCAGCCCCGTTTTGGGGGGAAGCTATGGCTACACCTTC. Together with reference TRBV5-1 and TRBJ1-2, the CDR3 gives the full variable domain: KAGVTQTPRYLIKTRGQQVTLSCSPISGHRSVSWYQQTPGQGLQFLFEYFSETQRNKGNFPGRFSGRQFSNSRSEMNVSTLELGDSALYLCASSPVLGGSYGYTFGSGTRLTVV.